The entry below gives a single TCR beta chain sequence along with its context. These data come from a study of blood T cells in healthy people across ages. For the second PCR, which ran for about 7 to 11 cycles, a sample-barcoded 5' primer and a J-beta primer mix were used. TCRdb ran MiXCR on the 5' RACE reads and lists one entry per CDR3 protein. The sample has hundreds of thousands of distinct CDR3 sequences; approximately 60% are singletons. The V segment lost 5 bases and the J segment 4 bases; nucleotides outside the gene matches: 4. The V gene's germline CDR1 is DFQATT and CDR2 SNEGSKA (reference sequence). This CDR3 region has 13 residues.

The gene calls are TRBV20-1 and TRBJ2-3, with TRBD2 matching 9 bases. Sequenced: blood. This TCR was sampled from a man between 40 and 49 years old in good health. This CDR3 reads CSAHSGSPDTQYF. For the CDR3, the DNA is TGCAGTGCTCATAGCGGGAGTCCAGATACGCAGTATTTT.